These 24 T cell receptor beta chains share one sample of origin, sequenced in a study of cytomegalovirus exposure and HLA in healthy donors. The PCR had 60 Vbeta and 13 Jbeta primers. Generated by immunoSEQ multiplex PCR, the TCRdb table keeps only in-frame clones and is missing some. This table holds roughly 170,000 clones, more than 70% found once. The sequenced material came from PBMCs. The receptors shown here come from a woman aged 50 to 60 in good health and CMV-seropositive.

The chain couples TRBV2 to TRBJ2-1, with TRBD1 identical over 9 bases. V shed 5 bases and J 7 bases; nucleotides not matched to a gene: 9. Germline-derived CDR1 and CDR2 are SNHLY and FYNNEI. The CDR3 has 15 residues. CDR3 bases: TGTGCCAGCAGTCCCTCTGGGACAGGGCTTAATGAGCAGTTCTTC. It codes for CASSPSGTGLNEQFF.

This rearrangement joins TRBV10-3 to TRBJ2-1; 12 bases agree with TRBD2. The germline V gene has CDR1 ENHRY and CDR2 SYGVKD. This CDR3 has 14 residues. Trimming cost V 10 bases and J 6 bases; bases outside gene matches: 7. CDR3 protein: CATQTSGGINEQFF. CDR3 nucleotides: TGTGCCACGCAAACTAGCGGGGGGATCAATGAGCAGTTCTTC.

The CDR3 protein is CASSRRTGLGGELFF. The CDR3 coding sequence is TGTGCCAGTAGCAGGAGGACAGGCCTGGGAGGGGAGCTGTTTTTT. The V call is TRBV19, the J call TRBJ2-2; 7 nucleotides align to TRBD1. The CDR3 covers 15 residues. Losses at the gene ends were 6 bases for V and 8 bases for J; bases not matched to a gene: 12. Germline CDR1 is LNHDA and CDR2 is SQIVND (reference sequence).

This chain links TRBV6-5 with TRBJ2-5; D unclear. Trimming stripped 1 base from V and 3 bases from J, with 3 bases between. The CDR3 spans 12 residues. Germline V gives CDR1 MNHEY, CDR2 SVGAGI. CDR3: CASSYLEETQYF. CDR3 DNA: TGTGCCAGCAGTTACTTAGAAGAGACCCAGTACTTC.

The chain has TRBV7-3 and TRBJ2-7, with D possibly TRBD2 on 5 matching bases. There are 13 residues in the CDR3. Trimming left V 3 bases short and J 5 bases short, with 11 bases between. Germline V gene sequence: CDR1 SGHTA, CDR2 FQGTGA. CDR3 in amino acids: CASSFTVGDEQYF. The CDR3 region has the DNA TGTGCCAGCAGCTTTACCGTCGGGGACGAGCAGTACTTC.

The V gene is TRBV4-3, the J gene TRBJ2-3; 9 positions match TRBD2. Losses at the gene ends were 0 bases for V and 5 bases for J; bases not matched to a gene: 9. The CDR3 has 17 amino acids. Per germline, CDR1 LGHNA and CDR2 YSLEER. CDR3 coding DNA: TGCGCCAGCAGCCAAGAGTTTCGCGGGGGGGCAGTAGATACGCAGTATTTT. Residues: CASSQEFRGGAVDTQYF.

The chain recombines TRBV5-4 with TRBJ1-5; D is possibly TRBD1 (5 bases). The CDR3 is made up of 15 amino acids. Germline values: CDR1 SGHNT, CDR2 YYREEE (reference sequence). V was trimmed by 1 base and J by 6 bases, leaving 14 bases between them. CDR3 bases: TGTGCCAGCAGCTTGATGTGGGGGGGTATTCAGCCCCAGCATTTT. Translation gives CASSLMWGGIQPQHF.

A remark on this clone: Compared with germline, one end of the junction differs, possibly owing to a read error. The chain employs TRBV11-2 and TRBJ2-1; no reliable D call. Germline values: CDR1 SGHAT, CDR2 FQNNGV. The CDR3 loop spans 14 amino acids. CDR3 sequence (DNA): TGTGCCAGCAGCTTAGCGAACTACCCCGGGTCGTTCATCTTC. Translated, it gives CASSLANYPGSFIF.

This clone was seen only a few times. The rearrangement joins TRBV28 to TRBJ2-1; D unresolved. The CDR3 covers 15 residues. With 8 bases removed from V and 1 base from J, the gap between germline ends came to 15 bases. From germline, CDR1 is MDHEN and CDR2 SYDVKM. CDR3 residues: CASGEPERSYNEQFF. The DNA of the CDR3 is TGTGCCAGCGGCGAACCGGAGCGTTCCTACAATGAGCAGTTCTTC.

The rearrangement joins TRBV29-1 to TRBJ1-1; tentative D call: TRBD1 (5 bases). CDR1 is SQVTM, CDR2 ANQGSEA, per germline. CDR3 size: 13 residues. The V end was cut by 7 bases, the J end by 5 bases, with 17 bases between. For the CDR3, the DNA is TGCAGCGGTAATCGGGGGGGGTGGACTGAAGCTTTCTTT. Its translation: CSGNRGGWTEAFF.

The chain employs TRBV5-4 and TRBJ2-5; 11 bases align to TRBD2. The J call is in doubt because the DNA end fits TRBJ2-7 better. The CDR3 contains 15 residues. Germline assignment: CDR1 SGHNT and CDR2 YYREEE (reference sequence). In DNA form, the CDR3 reads TGTGCCAGCAGCGTTAGCGGGAGGGCCTTACACGAGCAGTACTTC. Its protein is CASSVSGRALHEQYF.

This chain connects TRBV15 to TRBJ2-1, with TRBD2 matching over 7 bases. From germline, CDR1 is LNHNV and CDR2 YYDKDF (reference sequence). J lost 7 bases, V lost 3 bases, and 18 bases had no gene match. The CDR3 runs to 18 residues. CDR3 amino acids: CATSRAIGVAGDGNEQFF. CDR3 nucleotides: TGTGCCACCAGCAGGGCCATTGGGGTGGCGGGAGATGGTAATGAGCAGTTCTTC.

CDR3 coding DNA: TGTGCCAGCAGCGTCATAGCGGGTACTAGCACAGATACGCAGTATTTT. Amino acid sequence: CASSVIAGTSTDTQYF. The genes are TRBV9 and TRBJ2-3, with TRBD2 matching over 7 bases. Germline V lookup: CDR1 SGDLS, CDR2 YYNGEE. There are 16 residues in the CDR3. The V segment lost 2 bases and the J segment 0 bases; nucleotides outside the gene matches: 6. The complete variable domain, with remaining parts taken from reference TRBV9 and TRBJ2-3, reads DSGVTQTPKHLITATGQRVTLRCSPRSGDLSVYWYQQSLDQGLQFLIQYYNGEERAKGNILERFSAQQFPDLHSELNLSSLELGDSALYFCASSVIAGTSTDTQYFGPGTRLTVL.

Only a few counts were recorded for this clone. V gene TRBV6-5 combines with J gene TRBJ2-7, with 10 bases lining up with TRBD2. This CDR3 contains 15 residues. The V and J ends lost 2 bases and 3 bases, in that order; junction bases with no gene match: 4. Per the germline V gene, CDR1 is MNHEY and CDR2 is SVGAGI. CDR3 nucleotides: TGTGCCAGCAGTTACGGAGCGGGAGGGCTCTACGAGCAGTACTTC. Its protein product is CASSYGAGGLYEQYF.

The chain is built from TRBV10-1 and TRBJ2-7; TRBD1 matches at 9 bases. CDR3 length: 14 amino acids. Germline CDR1 WNHNN, CDR2 SYGVQD (reference sequence). V lost 5 bases to trimming and J lost 3 bases; unmatched junction nucleotides: 5. The CDR3 sequence is CASSNGQGNYEQYF. CDR3 coding DNA: TGCGCCAGCAGTAATGGACAGGGGAACTACGAGCAGTACTTC.

The V call is TRBV5-5, the J call TRBJ1-2; 8 positions match TRBD1. The ends lost 7 bases at V and 7 bases at J; junction bases unmatched: 9. This CDR3 region has 13 residues. From germline, CDR1 is SGHKS and CDR2 YYEKEE (reference sequence). This CDR3 is CASGLTGESGYTF. The CDR3 DNA reads as TGTGCCAGCGGTTTGACAGGGGAGTCTGGCTACACCTTC.

V is TRBV11-3 and J is TRBJ2-7; weak D call: TRBD1 (6 bases). Trimming removed 4 bases at V and 4 bases at J, with 14 bases between. The CDR3 consists of 14 residues. Germline-derived CDR1 and CDR2 are SGHNT and YENEEA. The DNA of the CDR3 is TGTGCCAGCAGCTCATTCGGACAGTCATACGAGCAGTACTTC. The encoded protein is CASSSFGQSYEQYF.

The gene calls are TRBV7-3 and TRBJ2-3, with a tentative D call TRBD1 (7 bases). CDR1 and CDR2 from the germline V gene are SGHTA and FQGTGA. Trimming took off 10 bases at V and 4 bases at J, with 18 bases between the two ends. This CDR3 spans 14 amino acids. This CDR3 is CATAGQGGADTQYF. CDR3 nucleotides: TGTGCCACCGCGGGGCAGGGGGGTGCAGATACGCAGTATTTT.

The J gene is TRBJ2-5, the V gene TRBV11-1; 9 bases line up with TRBD2. The CDR3 is made up of 18 amino acids. V shed 1 base, J shed 2 bases, and the junction held 11 bases outside the gene matches. Germline V gene lookup returns CDR1 SGHAT and CDR2 FQDESV (reference sequence). CDR3 region: CASSLVTSGLARQETQYF. As DNA, the CDR3 is TGTGCCAGCAGCTTAGTCACGAGTGGACTAGCGAGACAAGAGACCCAGTACTTC.

The chain combines TRBV18 with TRBJ2-1, with 12 bases matching TRBD2. The CDR3 has 13 residues. J lost 15 bases, V lost 3 bases, and 6 bases had no gene match. CDR1 is KGHSH and CDR2 is LQKENI in the germline V gene. CDR3 sequence: CASSPGLAGFAFF. The CDR3, as DNA: TGTGCCAGCTCACCCGGACTAGCGGGATTTGCGTTCTTC.

The chain joins TRBV11-2 to TRBJ2-5, with D perhaps TRBD2 (5 bases). Looked up from germline, CDR1 is SGHAT and CDR2 is FQNNGV. V lost 4 bases and J 5 bases, leaving 11 bases between the germline ends. There are 13 residues in the CDR3. The DNA for the CDR3 is TGTGCCAGCAGCTCCCGACGGAGGGAGACCCAGTACTTC. It translates to CASSSRRRETQYF.

This CDR3 reads CATSEDFSGANVLTF. CDR3 nucleotides: TGTGCCACCAGCGAGGACTTCTCTGGGGCCAACGTCCTGACTTTC. The chain is built from TRBV15 and TRBJ2-6; a weak D match, TRBD2 (5 bases). Germline values: CDR1 LNHNV, CDR2 YYDKDF (reference sequence). The CDR3 totals 15 residues. Trimming took 5 bases from V and 0 from J, leaving 8 bases between them.

The gene calls are TRBV28 and TRBJ1-1, with TRBD1 as a possible D gene (5 bases). There are 11 residues in the CDR3. V was shortened by 2 bases and J by 9 bases, with 7 bases between the two germline ends. Per the germline V gene, CDR1 is MDHEN and CDR2 is SYDVKM. CDR3 coding DNA: TGTGCCAGCAGTTTACGGGGGAAAGCTTTCTTT. This codes for CASSLRGKAFF.

The CDR3 nucleotides read TGTGCCACCAGCAGTTCAGGGGAAGTCAACTATGGCTACACCTTC. Translating gives CATSSSGEVNYGYTF. The chain links TRBV15 to TRBJ1-2, with D perhaps TRBD1 (6 bases). CDR3 length equals 15 residues. V dropped 3 bases and J dropped 2 bases, with 13 bases sitting between them. CDR1 and CDR2 (germline): LNHNV, YYDKDF (reference sequence).